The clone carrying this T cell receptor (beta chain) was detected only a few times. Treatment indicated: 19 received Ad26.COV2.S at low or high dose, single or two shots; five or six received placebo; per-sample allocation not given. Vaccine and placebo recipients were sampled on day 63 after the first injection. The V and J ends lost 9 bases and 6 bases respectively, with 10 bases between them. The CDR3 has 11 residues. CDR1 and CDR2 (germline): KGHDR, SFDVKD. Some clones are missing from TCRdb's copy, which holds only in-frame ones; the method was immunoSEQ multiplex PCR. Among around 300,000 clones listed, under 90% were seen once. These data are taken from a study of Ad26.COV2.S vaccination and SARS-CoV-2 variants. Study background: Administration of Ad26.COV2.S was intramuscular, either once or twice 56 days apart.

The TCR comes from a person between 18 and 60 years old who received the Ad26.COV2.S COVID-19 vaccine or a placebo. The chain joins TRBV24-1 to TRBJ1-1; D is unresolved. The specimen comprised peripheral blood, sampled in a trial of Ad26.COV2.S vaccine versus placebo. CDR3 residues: CATRSGSEAFF. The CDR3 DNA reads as TGTGCCACCCGCTCGGGGTCTGAAGCTTTCTTT.